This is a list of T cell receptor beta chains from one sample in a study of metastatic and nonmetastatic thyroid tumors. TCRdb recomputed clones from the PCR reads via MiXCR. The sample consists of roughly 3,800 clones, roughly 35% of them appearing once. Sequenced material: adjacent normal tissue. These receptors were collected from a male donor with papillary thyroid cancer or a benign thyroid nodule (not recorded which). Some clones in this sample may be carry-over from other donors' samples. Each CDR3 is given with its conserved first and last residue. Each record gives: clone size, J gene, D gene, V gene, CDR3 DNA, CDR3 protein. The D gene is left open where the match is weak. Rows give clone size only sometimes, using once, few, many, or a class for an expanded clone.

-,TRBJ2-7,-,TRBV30,TGTGCCTGGAGTGTACAAGGGCTTGGGGAGCAGTACTTC,CAWSVQGLGEQYF
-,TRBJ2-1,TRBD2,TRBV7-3,TGTGCCAGCAGCTTAACTAGCGGGATAAACAATGAGCAGTTCTTC,CASSLTSGINNEQFF
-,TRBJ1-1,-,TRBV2,TGTGCCAGCAGTGATTTAATGAGGAACACTGAAGCTTTCTTT,CASSDLMRNTEAFF
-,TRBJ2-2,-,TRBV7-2,TGTGCCAGCAGCTTAGTTGGGGGAGTTACCGGGGAGCTGTTTTTT,CASSLVGGVTGELFF
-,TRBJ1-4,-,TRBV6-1,TGCGCCAGTTCACCCACAAAACTGTTTTTT,CASSPTKLFF
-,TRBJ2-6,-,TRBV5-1,TGCGCCAGCAGCTTGAGAACCTCCTCTGGGGCCAGCGTCCTGACTTTC,CASSLRTSSGASVLTF
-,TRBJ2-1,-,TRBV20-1,TGCAGTGCTAGAGGCCCTTTGGCGGCCAACAATGAGCAGTTCTTC,CSARGPLAANNEQFF
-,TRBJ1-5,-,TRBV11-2,TGTGCCAGCAGCCGGGCAGGGAGCAATCAGCCCCAGCATTTT,CASSRAGSNQPQHF
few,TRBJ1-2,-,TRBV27,TGTGCCAGCAGTTCCTCAGGAAGTTCTTTCTATGGCTACACCTTC,CASSSSGSSFYGYTF
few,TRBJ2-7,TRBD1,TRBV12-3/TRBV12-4,TGTGCCAGCAGGGAGGGACAGGCCTACGAGCAGTACTTC,CASREGQAYEQYF
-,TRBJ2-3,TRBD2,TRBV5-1,TGCGCCAGCAGCTTGGTGTTAGCGGGAGGAACAGATACGCAGTATTTT,CASSLVLAGGTDTQYF
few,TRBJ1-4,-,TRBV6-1,TGTGCCAGCAGAGCGCGGGGCGCTAATGAAAAACTGTTTTTT,CASRARGANEKLFF
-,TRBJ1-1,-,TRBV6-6,TGTGCCAGCAGTTACAAACAGACGAACACTGAAGCTTTCTTT,CASSYKQTNTEAFF
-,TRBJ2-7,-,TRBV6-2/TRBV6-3,TGTGCCAGCTCTTTTCGGGTGAGCTCCTACGAGCAGTACTTC,CASSFRVSSYEQYF
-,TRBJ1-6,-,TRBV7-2,TGTGCCAGCAGCTTAGAATCAGGGTCCAATTCACCCCTCCACTTT,CASSLESGSNSPLHF
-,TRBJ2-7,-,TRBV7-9,TGTGCCAACAGCCACCGGGACCGTAACTACGAGCAGTACTTC,CANSHRDRNYEQYF
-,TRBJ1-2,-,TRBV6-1,TGTGCCAGCAGCCCACCGGGGGGAGCTAACTATGGCTACACCTTC,CASSPPGGANYGYTF
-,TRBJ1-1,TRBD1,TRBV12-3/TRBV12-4,TGTGCCAGCAGTTTAGCGACGACAGGGACTGAAGCTTTCTTT,CASSLATTGTEAFF
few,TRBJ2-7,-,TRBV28,TGTGCCAGCACTCTGGGGGGGGGCGGCCTACTGGAGCAGTACTTC,CASTLGGGGLLEQYF
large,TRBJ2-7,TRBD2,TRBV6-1,TGTGCCAGCAGTTCCTACTCCGGGACTAGCGTCTACGAGCAGTACTTC,CASSSYSGTSVYEQYF
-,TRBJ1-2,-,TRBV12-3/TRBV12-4,TGTGCCAGCAGTTTAATTCCCCAGGGGAGGGGCTACACCTTC,CASSLIPQGRGYTF
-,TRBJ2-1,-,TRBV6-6,TGTGCCAGCAGTTACTCGTTAAAGGGGGACCAAAATGAGCAGTTCTTC,CASSYSLKGDQNEQFF
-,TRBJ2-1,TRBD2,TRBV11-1,TGTGCCAGCACCAAGACGGGACTAGCAAGAGATGAGCAGTTCTTC,CASTKTGLARDEQFF
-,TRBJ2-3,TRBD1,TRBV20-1,TGCAGTGCTAGACCTCCGACAGGGCCAAGCACAGATACGCAGTATTTT,CSARPPTGPSTDTQYF
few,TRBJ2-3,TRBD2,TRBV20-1,TGCAGTGCTAGAGTTACTAGCGGGATGCACACAGATACGCAGTATTTT,CSARVTSGMHTDTQYF
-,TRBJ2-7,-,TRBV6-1,TGTGCCAGCAGTGGCCCCTACGGGCAGTACTTC,CASSGPYGQYF
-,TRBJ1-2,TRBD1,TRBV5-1,TGCGCCAGCAGTTTTGGGACAGAACAAAACTATGGCTACACCTTC,CASSFGTEQNYGYTF
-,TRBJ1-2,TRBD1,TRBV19,TGTGCCACCCTGGTGGGGACAGGGGGGAGAGATGGCTACACCTTC,CATLVGTGGRDGYTF
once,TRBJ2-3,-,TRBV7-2,TGTGCCAGCAGCTTAATTGTGGGCACAGATACGCAGTATTTT,CASSLIVGTDTQYF
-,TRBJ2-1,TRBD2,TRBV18,TGTGCCAGCTCACTGGGACTAGGGGACAATGAGCAGTTCTTC,CASSLGLGDNEQFF
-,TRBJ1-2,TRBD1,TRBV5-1,TGCGCCAGCGCGGGACAGGGTAATTATGGCTACACCTTC,CASAGQGNYGYTF
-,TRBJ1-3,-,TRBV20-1,TGCAGTGCTAGAGACCCCAACAGAGGCTCTGGAAACACCATATATTTT,CSARDPNRGSGNTIYF
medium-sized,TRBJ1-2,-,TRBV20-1,TGCAGTGCCACAGGGTATGGCTACACCTTC,CSATGYGYTF
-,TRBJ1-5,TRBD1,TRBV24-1,TGTGCCACTTGGACAGGGGATAGCAATCAGCCCCAGCATTTT,CATWTGDSNQPQHF
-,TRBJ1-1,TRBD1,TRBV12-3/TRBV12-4,TGTGCCAGCAGTCCCCGGACAGGGTCTCCCTTTGAAGCTTTCTTT,CASSPRTGSPFEAFF
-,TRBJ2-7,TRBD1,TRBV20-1,TGCAGTGCTAGAACAGGGGGCGTTTCCTACGAGCAGTACTTC,CSARTGGVSYEQYF
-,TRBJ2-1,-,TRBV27,TGTGCCAGCAGCCAGAGTAGGAATGAGCAGTTCTTC,CASSQSRNEQFF
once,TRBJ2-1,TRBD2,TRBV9,TGTGCCAGCAGCGCCGGACTAGCGGGGATTGAGCAGTTCTTC,CASSAGLAGIEQFF
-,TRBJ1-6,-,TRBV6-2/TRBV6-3,TGTGCCAGCAGGAGAGACGGATATCATAATTCACCCCTCCACTTT,CASRRDGYHNSPLHF
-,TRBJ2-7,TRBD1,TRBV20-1,TGCAGTGCTAGGGGCCCGACAGGGCGAGCCTACGAGCAGTACTTC,CSARGPTGRAYEQYF
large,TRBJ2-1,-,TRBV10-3,TGTGCCATCAGTGAGTCTAAGGAGGACAATGAGCAGTTCTTC,CAISESKEDNEQFF
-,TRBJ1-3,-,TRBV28,TGTGCCAGCAGTTGGGCCCGTTGGGGAAACACCATATATTTT,CASSWARWGNTIYF